The rows below give T cell receptor beta chains drawn from one sample of a study of blood T cells in healthy people across ages. MiXCR, run by TCRdb on the 5' RACE reads, gives a single entry per CDR3 protein. This table holds 1.5 million to 2 million distinct CDR3 sequences, 28% found once. The sequencing sample was made of blood. The receptors here all came from a young woman in good health. The CDR3 runs from the conserved cysteine through the conserved F or W. A D gene is named only where the DNA matches it firmly. Clone size is not always given. Where it is, it says once, few, many or a class for expanded clones.

J: TRBJ2-1
size: -
D: -
V: TRBV12-5
DNA: TGTGCTAGTGGTTTGGTCAATGAGAATGAGCAGTTCTTC
CDR3: CASGLVNENEQFF

J: TRBJ1-1
size: -
D: -
V: TRBV5-1
DNA: TGCGCCAGCAGCTTGGGAGTCCCATTGCGGAACACTGAAGCTTTCTTT
CDR3: CASSLGVPLRNTEAFF

J: TRBJ2-7
size: -
D: -
V: TRBV5-1
DNA: TGCGCCAGCAGAGTCGAGGACAGCGTTGGGGAGCAGTACTTC
CDR3: CASRVEDSVGEQYF

J: TRBJ2-1
size: few
D: -
V: TRBV21-1
DNA: TGTGCCAGCAGCGCCCCGGCCGGGACAGGGGGCAATGAGCAGTTCTTC
CDR3: CASSAPAGTGGNEQFF

J: TRBJ2-7
size: few
D: -
V: TRBV15
DNA: TGTGCCGCCAGCCCCACTCCGGGTTCCTACGAGCAGTACTTC
CDR3: CAASPTPGSYEQYF

J: TRBJ2-1
size: -
D: TRBD2
V: TRBV15
DNA: TGTGCCACCAGCGGGGGGACTAGCGGGTTCAATGAGCAGTTCTTC
CDR3: CATSGGTSGFNEQFF

J: TRBJ2-1
size: -
D: -
V: TRBV25-1
DNA: TGTGCCAGCAGTGAATCAGGCATAAATGAGCAGTTCTTC
CDR3: CASSESGINEQFF

J: TRBJ2-2
size: -
D: -
V: TRBV12-3/TRBV12-4
DNA: TGTGCCAGCAGTTTGCAAGTCGCGAACACCGGGGAGCTGTTTTTT
CDR3: CASSLQVANTGELFF

J: TRBJ2-5
size: -
D: -
V: TRBV20-1
DNA: TGCAGTGCTTCGGAAGGAGGGGAAGGAGAAGAGACCCAGTACTTC
CDR3: CSASEGGEGEETQYF

J: TRBJ2-4
size: few
D: -
V: TRBV9
DNA: TGTGCCAGCAGCCCTAGGGACTCCCTAGCCAAAAACATTCAGTACTTC
CDR3: CASSPRDSLAKNIQYF

J: TRBJ1-6
size: few
D: -
V: TRBV7-2
DNA: TGTGCCAGCAGCTCCCGGACAGCTTCACCCCTCCACTTT
CDR3: CASSSRTASPLHF

J: TRBJ2-7
size: few
D: TRBD1
V: TRBV6-5
DNA: TGTGCCAGCACCACTCAGGGGGCAGGAAACGAGCAGTACTTC
CDR3: CASTTQGAGNEQYF

J: TRBJ2-7
size: many
D: -
V: TRBV6-2/TRBV6-3
DNA: TGTGCCAGCAGTTATCCGGGACGCCCTCCCTACGAGCAGTACTTC
CDR3: CASSYPGRPPYEQYF